The 26 T cell receptor beta chains given below trace back to one sample, sequenced in a study of immune evolution from preneoplasia to lung adenocarcinoma. TCRdb's copy holds only in-frame clones and misses some; the assay was immunoSEQ multiplex PCR. The sample includes roughly 3,500 clones, around 80% of them seen just once. Specimen: FFPE adjacent normal lung tissue. These receptors were obtained from a person in their 70s with lung adenocarcinoma.

The V and J genes are TRBV5-4 and TRBJ2-2; 8 bases align to TRBD2. The germline V gene encodes CDR1 SGHNT and CDR2 YYREEE (reference sequence). V lost 0 bases and J lost 2; bases outside the gene matches: 3. The CDR3 loop spans 16 amino acids. CDR3 sequence reads: CASSLGLAGNTGELFF. The DNA of the CDR3 is TGTGCCAGCAGCTTGGGGCTAGCGGGTAACACCGGGGAGCTGTTTTTT.

In its sample, this clone was seen once. The chain employs TRBV29-1 and TRBJ2-5; D ambiguous. This CDR3 has 12 amino acids. V was shortened by 1 base and J by 5 bases, with 8 bases between the two germline ends. Per germline, CDR1 SQVTM and CDR2 ANQGSEA. CDR3 in DNA: TGCAGCGTTGAAGTAGGGCGGGAGACCCAGTACTTC. Amino acid sequence: CSVEVGRETQYF.

This clone occurred a few times. The genes are TRBV4-2 and TRBJ2-4; 7 bases are a match to TRBD1. CDR1 is LGHNA and CDR2 is YNFKEQ in the germline V gene. Trimming cost V 5 bases and J 5 bases; bases outside gene matches: 9. This CDR3 spans 15 amino acids. CDR3 in amino acids: CASSSTTGAQNIQYF. CDR3 DNA: TGTGCCAGCAGCTCAACCACAGGGGCGCAAAACATTCAGTACTTC.

V gene TRBV9 combines with J gene TRBJ2-7; 7 nucleotides line up with TRBD2. Germline V gene data show CDR1 as SGDLS and CDR2 as YYNGEE. Trimming removed 3 bases from V and 2 bases from J; junction bases left unmatched: 5. The CDR3 consists of 14 residues. CDR3 region: CASSATSPTYEQYF. The CDR3 DNA reads TGTGCCAGCAGCGCGACTAGCCCGACCTACGAGCAGTACTTC. Together with reference TRBV9 and TRBJ2-7, the CDR3 gives the full variable domain: DSGVTQTPKHLITATGQRVTLRCSPRSGDLSVYWYQQSLDQGLQFLIQYYNGEERAKGNILERFSAQQFPDLHSELNLSSLELGDSALYFCASSATSPTYEQYFGPGTRLTVT.

The chain recombines TRBV9 with TRBJ1-5; 8 bases agree with TRBD1. The V gene end was trimmed by 3 bases and the J gene end by 4 bases; junction bases not matched to a gene: 6. The CDR3 has 15 amino acids. From germline, CDR1 is SGDLS and CDR2 YYNGEE. Written as DNA, the CDR3 is TGTGCCAGCAGCGGAGGTCAGGGGGCAAATCAGCCCCAGCATTTT. As protein: CASSGGQGANQPQHF.

The rearrangement uses TRBV11-2 and TRBJ2-2; D not certain. Deletions cut 5 bases from V and 6 bases from J, with 7 bases between. CDR3 size: 12 residues. The V gene's germline CDR1 is SGHAT and CDR2 FQNNGV. CDR3 nucleotides: TGTGCCAGCAGCACCCTCTCCGGGGAGCTGTTTTTT. It codes for CASSTLSGELFF.

This clone appeared a few times. The chain combines TRBV28 with TRBJ2-7, with D perhaps matching TRBD1 or TRBD2 (5 bases each). Trimming shortened V by 7 bases and J by 2 bases, and 12 bases separated the two germline ends. This CDR3 region has 13 residues. The V gene's germline CDR1 is MDHEN and CDR2 SYDVKM. CDR3 DNA sequence: TGTGCCAGCACCCGGGACGGAGCCTACGAGCAGTACTTC. Its protein product is CASTRDGAYEQYF.

Only one count was recorded for this clone. The chain recombines TRBV29-1 with TRBJ1-1, with D unresolved. From germline, CDR1 is SQVTM and CDR2 ANQGSEA. CDR3 length equals 11 residues. V lost 6 bases and J lost 10, with 15 bases in between. The CDR3 loop reads CSVVLGGGAFF. In nucleotides, the CDR3 is TGCAGCGTCGTCCTGGGCGGAGGAGCTTTCTTT.

The sample holds a few counts of this clone. The chain employs TRBV19 and TRBJ2-7; 9 bases match TRBD1. Unmatched junction bases numbered 5, after V lost 5 bases and J lost 6 bases. CDR1 LNHDA and CDR2 SQIVND come from the germline V gene (reference sequence). CDR3 length: 13 residues. The CDR3 loop is CASSATGGSEQYF. The DNA of the CDR3 is TGTGCCAGTAGTGCTACAGGGGGCAGCGAGCAGTACTTC. The full variable domain, completed using reference TRBV19 and TRBJ2-7, is DGGITQSPKYLFRKEGQNVTLSCEQNLNHDAMYWYRQDPGQGLRLIYYSQIVNDFQKGDIAEGYSVSREKKESFPLTVTSAQKNPTAFYLCASSATGGSEQYFGPGTRLTVT.

This chain uses TRBV2 with TRBJ1-1; D is perhaps TRBD1 (6 bases). Germline V CDR1 and CDR2: SNHLY, FYNNEI. There are 14 residues in the CDR3. With 7 bases removed from V and 7 bases from J, the gap between germline ends came to 19 bases. CDR3 nucleotides: TGTGCCAGCACTAAAAAGAGGGGGTGGGATGAAGCTTTCTTT. This translates into CASTKKRGWDEAFF.

V and J are TRBV5-1 and TRBJ2-7; the D is unclear. V dropped 4 bases and J dropped 0 bases, with 8 bases sitting between them. Germline CDR1 SGHRS, CDR2 YFSETQ. The CDR3 sequence is 13 residues long. In nucleotides, the CDR3 is TGCGCCAGCAGCCCCCAACCCTCCTACGAGCAGTACTTC. Encoded protein: CASSPQPSYEQYF. The variable domain in full, with the rest retrieved from reference TRBV5-1 and TRBJ2-7, is KAGVTQTPRYLIKTRGQQVTLSCSPISGHRSVSWYQQTPGQGLQFLFEYFSETQRNKGNFPGRFSGRQFSNSRSEMNVSTLELGDSALYLCASSPQPSYEQYFGPGTRLTVT.

The chain couples TRBV30 to TRBJ1-1; weak D call: TRBD1 (6 bases). The CDR3 length is 12 residues. Germline assignment: CDR1 GTSNPN and CDR2 SVGIG (reference sequence). V lost 0 bases to trimming and J lost 8 bases, with 10 bases between them. CDR3 region: CAWSVGQYEAFF. The CDR3 nucleotides read TGTGCCTGGAGTGTCGGACAGTACGAAGCTTTCTTT.

This sequence joins TRBV4-3 and TRBJ1-2; 8 nucleotides line up with TRBD1. This CDR3 contains 15 residues. Germline lookup yields CDR1 LGHNA and CDR2 YSLEER. With 0 bases clipped from V and 7 bases from J, the junction kept 7 bases outside the gene matches. The CDR3 spells CASSQEFDRGSGYTF. The CDR3 bases are TGCGCCAGCAGCCAAGAATTCGACAGGGGAAGTGGCTACACCTTC.

The chain employs TRBV7-8 and TRBJ1-5; maybe TRBD1 (5 bases). Trimming cost V 5 bases and J 9 bases, with 11 bases left between them. CDR1 and CDR2 from the germline V gene are SGHVS and FQNEAQ. This CDR3 comprises 12 residues. The CDR3 DNA sequence: TGTGCCAGCAGCGAAGTGGGGGGGCCCCAGCATTTT. Amino acid sequence: CASSEVGGPQHF.

CDR3 bases: TGCAGCGTTGAAACGGGGTTCTATGGCTACACCTTC. It yields the protein CSVETGFYGYTF. V usage is TRBV29-1 and J usage is TRBJ1-2, with D unresolved. CDR3 length: 12 amino acids. V lost 2 bases and J 4 bases, leaving 8 bases between the germline ends. Looked up from germline, CDR1 is SQVTM and CDR2 is ANQGSEA.

V is TRBV9 and J is TRBJ2-5; TRBD2 agrees at 15 bases. Germline CDR1 and CDR2: SGDLS and YYNGEE. CDR3 length equals 20 residues. J lost 3 bases, V lost 0 bases, and 12 bases had no gene match. CDR3 sequence reads: CASSVGGGLAGGFSKETQYF. The CDR3 nucleotides are TGTGCCAGCAGCGTAGGTGGGGGACTAGCGGGGGGCTTTTCGAAAGAGACCCAGTACTTC.

The chain employs TRBV5-4 and TRBJ1-2, with unresolved D. Trimming left V 1 base short and J 5 bases short, with 15 bases between. The length of the CDR3 is 15 residues. From germline, CDR1 is SGHNT and CDR2 YYREEE (reference sequence). The CDR3 bases are TGTGCCAGCAGCTTGCACTTAGAAGGGAGGTATGGCTACACCTTC. This codes for CASSLHLEGRYGYTF.

This rearrangement joins TRBV4-3 to TRBJ1-5, with 8 bases aligning to TRBD1. Per the germline V gene, CDR1 is LGHNA and CDR2 is YSLEER. The CDR3 runs 15 residues. Losses at the gene ends were 0 bases for V and 7 bases for J; bases not matched to a gene: 5. Here the CDR3 reads CASSQETGEGQPQHF. As DNA, the CDR3 is TGCGCCAGCAGCCAAGAGACAGGGGAGGGGCAGCCCCAGCATTTT.

J is TRBJ2-5 and V is TRBV29-1; tentatively, D is TRBD2 (5 bases). Trimming stripped 3 bases from V and 3 bases from J, with 8 bases between. The germline V gene encodes CDR1 SQVTM and CDR2 ANQGSEA. The CDR3 length is 12 residues. CDR3 sequence: CSVESGKETQYF. In DNA form, the CDR3 reads TGCAGCGTTGAGTCCGGGAAAGAGACCCAGTACTTC.

This clone appeared a few times. The genes are TRBV7-2 and TRBJ2-7; D gene unclear. Germline V gene data show CDR1 as SGHTA and CDR2 as FQGNSA. The V end was cut by 3 bases, the J end by 6 bases, with 15 bases between. CDR3 size: 14 residues. In nucleotides, the CDR3 is TGTGCCAGCAGCTTCAAGCCGAGTTTGGGCGAGCAGTACTTC. Translated: CASSFKPSLGEQYF.

This chain links TRBV7-9 with TRBJ2-7; D tentatively reads TRBD1 or TRBD2 (5 bases each). V shed 4 bases and J shed 4 bases, with 5 bases lying between them. Germline V gene lookup returns CDR1 SEHNR and CDR2 FQNEAQ (reference sequence). The CDR3 runs 11 residues. CDR3 protein: CASSWGYEQYF. The CDR3, as DNA: TGTGCCAGCAGCTGGGGGTACGAGCAGTACTTC.

The genes are TRBV19 and TRBJ1-4; 11 bases align to TRBD1. The CDR3 is 18 residues long. V was clipped by 6 bases and J by 2 bases; unmatched bases: 11. CDR1 is LNHDA and CDR2 is SQIVND in the germline V gene (reference sequence). CDR3 in amino acids: CASSDGQGALRTNEKLFF. Written as DNA, the CDR3 is TGTGCCAGTAGCGACGGACAGGGGGCGCTGAGGACTAATGAAAAACTGTTTTTT.

The chain uses TRBV6-5 and TRBJ2-3; D is possibly TRBD1 (6 bases). CDR1 and CDR2 (germline): MNHEY, SVGAGI. V was pared by 11 bases and J by 6 bases, with 24 bases between. The CDR3 loop spans 15 amino acids. CDR3 nucleotides: TGTGCCGCCCTCCCTCCGGGCAGGGGCAGGGATACGCAGTATTTT. It translates to CAALPPGRGRDTQYF.

This clone has only a few counts. The chain links TRBV11-2 to TRBJ2-1, with D perhaps matching TRBD2 (6 bases). The ends were cut back, 5 bases at V and 9 bases at J, with 17 bases in the middle. This CDR3 spans 14 amino acids. The germline CDR1 and CDR2 sequences are SGHAT and FQNNGV. The CDR3 coding sequence is TGTGCCAGCAGCCGCGGGCGCGGGAATCTTGAGCAGTTCTTC. This gives the protein CASSRGRGNLEQFF.

This rearrangement joins TRBV7-2 to TRBJ2-2; a weak D match, TRBD1 (5 bases). CDR3 length: 16 amino acids. Germline CDR1 is SGHTA and CDR2 is FQGNSA. V was pared by 5 bases and J by 0 bases, with 13 bases between. Here the CDR3 DNA reads TGTGCCAGCAGCCACACCAGGGCTGCGAACACCGGGGAGCTGTTTTTT. Translating it yields CASSHTRAANTGELFF. The entire variable domain, with the rest obtained from reference TRBV7-2 and TRBJ2-2, is as follows: GAGVSQSPSNKVTEKGKDVELRCDPISGHTALYWYRQSLGQGLEFLIYFQGNSAPDKSGLPSDRFSAERTGGSVSTLTIQRTQQEDSAVYLCASSHTRAANTGELFFGEGSRLTVL.

V gene TRBV11-2 combines with J gene TRBJ1-2, with 8 positions matching TRBD1. The V and J ends lost 4 bases and 7 bases, in that order; junction bases with no gene match: 5. The CDR3 extends over 13 amino acids. The germline V gene has CDR1 SGHAT and CDR2 FQNNGV. This CDR3 is CASSSGTGSGYTF. For the CDR3, the DNA is TGTGCCAGCAGCTCCGGGACAGGCTCTGGCTACACCTTC. The variable domain in full, with the rest retrieved from reference TRBV11-2 and TRBJ1-2, is EAGVAQSPRYKIIEKRQSVAFWCNPISGHATLYWYQQILGQGPKLLIQFQNNGVVDDSQLPKDRFSAERLKGVDSTLKIQPAKLEDSAVYLCASSSGTGSGYTFGSGTRLTVV.